The next 9 T cell receptor beta chains were all read from a single sample in a study of radiation and T cells in renal cell carcinoma. Indicated time point: baseline pretreatment blood. The treatment is: 15 Gy SBRT to primary tumor, nephrectomy 4 weeks later. Clones were sequenced by immunoSEQ multiplex PCR, and TCRdb holds only the in-frame ones, with some missing. The profile shows 40,000 to 60,000 clones, 83% of them singletons. The specimen was blood, collected from a patient whose treatment included radiotherapy and nephrectomy. These receptors came from a woman aged 70-85 years with renal cell carcinoma.

V usage is TRBV4-2 and J usage is TRBJ2-3, with 10 bases aligning to TRBD2. The V gene's germline CDR1 is LGHNA and CDR2 YNFKEQ. Germline trimming cut 2 bases from V and 4 bases from J; bases unmatched to any gene: 3. There are 15 residues in the CDR3. DNA of the CDR3: TGTGCCAGCAGCCAAAGCGGGGGGGCCGCAGATACGCAGTATTTT. It translates to CASSQSGGAADTQYF.

The CDR3 is CASSPAGGVWNIQYF. The CDR3 DNA is TGTGCCAGTAGCCCGGCGGGGGGTGTTTGGAACATTCAGTACTTC. The V and J genes are TRBV19 and TRBJ2-4; 8 bases fit TRBD2. V dropped 6 bases and J dropped 7; count of bases not matched to a gene: 11. This CDR3 spans 15 amino acids. Looked up from germline, CDR1 is LNHDA and CDR2 is SQIVND (reference sequence).

The rearrangement joins TRBV18 to TRBJ1-1; D is undetermined. The germline CDR1 and CDR2 sequences are KGHSH and LQKENI. There are 15 residues in the CDR3. The V end was cut by 0 bases, the J end by 0 bases, with 8 bases between. The CDR3 is CASSPPGGLNTEAFF. The CDR3 coding sequence is TGTGCCAGCTCACCACCAGGCGGCTTGAACACTGAAGCTTTCTTT.

The chain recombines TRBV19 with TRBJ2-3, with TRBD2 matching 13 bases. The CDR3 totals 16 residues. J was trimmed by 3 bases and V by 4 bases; bases with no gene match: 4. Germline lookup yields CDR1 LNHDA and CDR2 SQIVND (reference sequence). CDR3 amino acids: CASSKGLAGSTDTQYF. In DNA, the CDR3 is TGTGCCAGTAGTAAGGGACTAGCGGGATCTACAGATACGCAGTATTTT.

In this sample, this clone turned up a few times. The chain has TRBV16 and TRBJ1-1; possibly TRBD1 for D (6 bases). CDR3 length: 13 residues. Between the trimmed V and J ends, which lost 0 bases and 6 bases, there was a span of 8 bases. The germline V gene encodes CDR1 KGHSY and CDR2 FQNENV. CDR3 amino acids: CASSQSTGSEAFF. The CDR3 coding sequence is TGTGCCAGCAGCCAATCTACAGGGTCTGAAGCTTTCTTT.

This clone was counted a single time. V is TRBV6-5 and J is TRBJ2-7; D may match TRBD1 or TRBD2 (5 bases each). The CDR3 consists of 15 residues. V was shortened by 4 bases and J by 3 bases, with 16 bases between the two germline ends. Per the germline V gene, CDR1 is MNHEY and CDR2 is SVGAGI. CDR3 amino acids: CASSSAGAPDYEQYF. The CDR3 region has the DNA TGTGCCAGCAGTTCCGCCGGGGCTCCTGACTACGAGCAGTACTTC.

The J gene is TRBJ2-1, the V gene TRBV9; 10 bases map to TRBD1. Germline assignment: CDR1 SGDLS and CDR2 YYNGEE. The CDR3 contains 14 residues. V shed 3 bases and J 8 bases; nucleotides not matched to a gene: 5. DNA for the CDR3: TGTGCCAGCAGCGCATTGACAGGGGGCGATGAGCAGTTCTTC. Encoded protein: CASSALTGGDEQFF.

This chain joins TRBV5-1 and TRBJ2-5; D unresolved. CDR1 is SGHRS, CDR2 YFSETQ, per germline. Deletions cut 4 bases from V and 4 bases from J, with 11 bases between. CDR3 length: 13 amino acids. This CDR3 is CASSGFVGETQYF. CDR3 in DNA: TGCGCCAGCAGCGGCTTTGTCGGAGAGACCCAGTACTTC.

The V call is TRBV21-1, the J call TRBJ2-7; the tabulated D call, TRBD2, remains unverified against the DNA. TRBV21-1 is described as a pseudogene. The CDR3 loop spans 13 amino acids. The CDR3 DNA reads as TGTGCCTGGCGAGGGACTAGCGTCAACGAGCAGTACTTC. This encodes CAWRGTSVNEQYF.